What follows are 2 T cell receptor beta chains derived from one specimen sequenced in a study of cytomegalovirus exposure and HLA in healthy donors. Primers: 60 Vbeta forward and 13 Jbeta reverse. Assay: immunoSEQ multiplex PCR; the TCRdb copy retains only in-frame clones and omits some. Seen here are approximately 100,000 clones, around two thirds observed once, and the top ten hold less than 4.5%. The sample consisted of PBMCs. These receptors were taken from a man between 25 and 39 years old in good health and CMV-seropositive.

The V call is TRBV19, the J call TRBJ1-6, with D unclear. Trimming removed 5 bases from V and 7 bases from J, with 12 bases in between. CDR3 size: 14 residues. Germline-derived CDR1 and CDR2 are LNHDA and SQIVND (reference sequence). In nucleotides, the CDR3 is TGTGCCAGTAGTCGGACTCTTGAAAATTCACCCCTCCACTTT. Translated, it gives CASSRTLENSPLHF.

The CDR3 loop reads CASSPSTSGGYNEQFF. CDR3 nucleotide sequence: TGTGCCAGCAGCCCCTCGACTAGCGGGGGATACAATGAGCAGTTCTTC. The V and J genes are TRBV7-2 and TRBJ2-1, with 12 bases matching TRBD2. The CDR3 covers 16 residues. The V gene end was trimmed by 5 bases and the J gene end by 4 bases; junction bases not matched to a gene: 6. Germline V gene sequence: CDR1 SGHTA, CDR2 FQGNSA.